Described below is a single T cell receptor beta chain sequence and its context. The target antigen is unknown. As for time point: baseline pretreatment blood. Treatment in this sample: 15 Gy SBRT to primary tumor, nephrectomy 4 weeks later. Serial blood draws occurred at baseline and 2 and 4 weeks post-SBRT. The data originate from a study of radiation and T cells in renal cell carcinoma. Study information: Nephrectomy followed 15 Gy stereotactic body radiation by 4 weeks. General study results and limits: From baseline, blood top tumor clonotypes peaked at 2 weeks post-radiation.

Produced via immunoSEQ multiplex PCR; TCRdb's table is partial and in-frame only. The sample lists 140,000 to 150,000 clones, less than 90% occurring once. CDR1 is SNHLY and CDR2 is FYNNEI in the germline V gene. The CDR3 extends over 15 amino acids. Germline trimming cut 7 bases from V and 4 bases from J; bases unmatched to any gene: 8. The sample in question was blood, obtained from a patient whose treatment included radiotherapy and nephrectomy. The source of this sequence is a woman aged 70-85 years with renal cell carcinoma. This chain joins TRBV2 and TRBJ2-3, with TRBD1 matching 10 bases. The chain's CDR3 is CASTPGQGRADTQYF. CDR3 DNA sequence: TGTGCCAGCACTCCGGGACAGGGGAGGGCAGATACGCAGTATTTT.